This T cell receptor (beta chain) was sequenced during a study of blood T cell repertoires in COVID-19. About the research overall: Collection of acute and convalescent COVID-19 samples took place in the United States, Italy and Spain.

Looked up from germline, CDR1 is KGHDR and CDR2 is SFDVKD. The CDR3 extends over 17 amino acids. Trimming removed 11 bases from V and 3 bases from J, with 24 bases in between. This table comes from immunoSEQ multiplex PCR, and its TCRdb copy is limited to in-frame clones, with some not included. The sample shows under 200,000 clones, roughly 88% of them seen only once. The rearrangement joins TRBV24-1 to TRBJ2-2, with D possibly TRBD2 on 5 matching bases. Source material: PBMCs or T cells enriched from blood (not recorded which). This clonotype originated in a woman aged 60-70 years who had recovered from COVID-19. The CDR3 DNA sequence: TGTGCCATCCGAGGGTTGGACTTTCCTGTTGACACCGGGGAGCTGTTTTTT. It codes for CAIRGLDFPVDTGELFF.